The clone carrying this T cell receptor (beta chain) was observed at least ten times. This sample stems from a study of early T cells in non-severe SARS-CoV-2 infection. Trimming pared 2 bases from V and 4 bases from J, leaving 12 bases between. Germline loops: CDR1 SGHVS, CDR2 FNYEAQ. The CDR3 consists of 15 residues. Individually, cDNA molecules had unique molecular identifiers attached to them. TCRdb passed the 5' RACE reads through MiXCR, listing each CDR3 protein once. The data show tens of thousands of distinct CDR3 sequences, about 8.9% seen once. Sequenced material: whole blood. This sequence originates from an adult who was a healthcare worker with PCR-confirmed SARS-CoV-2 infection or an uninfected control (not recorded which). V is TRBV7-6 and J is TRBJ2-1; D is ambiguous. As DNA, the CDR3 is TGTGCCAGCAGCTTACCTGGCGGTTCTTACAATGAGCAGTTCTTC. Translated: CASSLPGGSYNEQFF.